This TCR beta chain was identified in a study of PD-1 blockade in classical Hodgkin lymphoma. In regard to this clone: Its matching antigen is unknown.

In germline, CDR1 is SEHNR, CDR2 FQNEAQ (reference sequence). The CDR3 extends over 15 amino acids. The V segment lost 2 bases and the J segment 6 bases; nucleotides outside the gene matches: 4. Profiled with immunoSEQ multiplex PCR; TCRdb holds only in-frame clones, not every one. The table lists more than 20,000 clones, approximately 70% of them singletons. General study findings and limits: At baseline, newly diagnosed patients reportedly showed less TCR diversity than healthy donors. Anyone who began nivolumab under 1 year after ASCT was excluded. In CD4+ cells, TCR diversity went up significantly by C4D1, but in CD8+ cells it did not. The study found complete responders had baseline diversity similar to newly diagnosed patients.

Documented time point: cycle 4 day 1 (C4D1), after 6 weeks of nivolumab. Relapses following autologous stem cell transplantation were seen in all patients, with brentuximab vedotin exposure varying. Researchers used magnetic negative selection to pull out pure CD4+ T cells from thawed PBMCs. The origin of this receptor is a human donor with classical Hodgkin lymphoma. The rearrangement uses TRBV7-9 and TRBJ1-6; 7 positions match TRBD1. The material sequenced was CD4+ T cells from blood, taken before the fourth cycle of nivolumab. The CDR3 bases are TGTGCCAGCAGCTTAATAGGGGGCGTTAATTCACCCCTCCACTTT. Translated: CASSLIGGVNSPLHF.